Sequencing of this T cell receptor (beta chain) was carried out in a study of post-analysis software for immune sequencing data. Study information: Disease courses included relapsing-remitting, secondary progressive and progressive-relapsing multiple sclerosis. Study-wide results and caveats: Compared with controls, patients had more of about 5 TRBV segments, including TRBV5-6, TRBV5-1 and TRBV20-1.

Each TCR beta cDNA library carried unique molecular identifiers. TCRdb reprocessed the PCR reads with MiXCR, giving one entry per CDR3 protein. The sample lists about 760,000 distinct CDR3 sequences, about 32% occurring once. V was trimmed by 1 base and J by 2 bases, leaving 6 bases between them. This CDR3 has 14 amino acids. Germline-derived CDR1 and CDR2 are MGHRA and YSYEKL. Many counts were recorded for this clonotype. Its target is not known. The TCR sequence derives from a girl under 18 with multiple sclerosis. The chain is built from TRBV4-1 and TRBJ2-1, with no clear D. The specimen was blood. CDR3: CASSQGLTYNEQFF. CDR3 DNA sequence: TGCGCCAGCAGCCAAGGACTTACCTACAATGAGCAGTTCTTC.